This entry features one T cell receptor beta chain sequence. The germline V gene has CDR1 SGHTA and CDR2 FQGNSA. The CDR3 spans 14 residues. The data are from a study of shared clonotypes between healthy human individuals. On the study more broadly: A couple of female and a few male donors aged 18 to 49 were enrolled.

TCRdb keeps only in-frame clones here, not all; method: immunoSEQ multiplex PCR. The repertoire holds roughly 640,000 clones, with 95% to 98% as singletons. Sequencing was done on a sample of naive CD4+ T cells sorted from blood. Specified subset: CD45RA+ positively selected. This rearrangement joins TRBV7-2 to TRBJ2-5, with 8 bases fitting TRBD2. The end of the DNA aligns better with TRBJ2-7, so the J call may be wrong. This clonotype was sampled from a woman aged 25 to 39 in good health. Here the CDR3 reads CASSQSGRAYEQYF. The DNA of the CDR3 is TGTGCCAGCAGCCAGAGCGGGAGAGCCTACGAGCAGTACTTC.